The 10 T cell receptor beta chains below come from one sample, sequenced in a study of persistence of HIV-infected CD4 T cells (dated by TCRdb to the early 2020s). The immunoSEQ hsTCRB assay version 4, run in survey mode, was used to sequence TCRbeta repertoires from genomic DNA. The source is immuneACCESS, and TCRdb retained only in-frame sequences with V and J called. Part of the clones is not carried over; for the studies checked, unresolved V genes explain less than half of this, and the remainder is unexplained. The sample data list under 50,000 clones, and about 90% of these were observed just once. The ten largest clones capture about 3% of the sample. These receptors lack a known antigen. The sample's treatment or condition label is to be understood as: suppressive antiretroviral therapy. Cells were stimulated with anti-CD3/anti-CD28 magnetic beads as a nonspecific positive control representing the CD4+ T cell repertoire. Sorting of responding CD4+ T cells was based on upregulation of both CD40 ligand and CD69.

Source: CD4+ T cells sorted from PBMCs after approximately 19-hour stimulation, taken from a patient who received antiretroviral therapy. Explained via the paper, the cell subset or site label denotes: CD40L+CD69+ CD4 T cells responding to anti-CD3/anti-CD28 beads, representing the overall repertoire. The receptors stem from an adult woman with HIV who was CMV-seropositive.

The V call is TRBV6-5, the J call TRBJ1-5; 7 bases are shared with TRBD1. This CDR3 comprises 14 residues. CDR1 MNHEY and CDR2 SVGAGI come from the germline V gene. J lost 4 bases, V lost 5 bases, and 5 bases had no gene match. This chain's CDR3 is CASSRGTANQPQHF. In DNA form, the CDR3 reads TGTGCCAGCAGTAGGGGGACAGCGAATCAGCCCCAGCATTTT.

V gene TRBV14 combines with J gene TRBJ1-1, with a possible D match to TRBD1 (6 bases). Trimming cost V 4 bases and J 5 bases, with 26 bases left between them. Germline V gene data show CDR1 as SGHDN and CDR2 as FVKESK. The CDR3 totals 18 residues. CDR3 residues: CASSPPRMGRGVGTEAFF. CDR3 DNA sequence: TGTGCCAGCAGCCCCCCACGGATGGGCAGGGGAGTTGGAACTGAAGCTTTCTTT.

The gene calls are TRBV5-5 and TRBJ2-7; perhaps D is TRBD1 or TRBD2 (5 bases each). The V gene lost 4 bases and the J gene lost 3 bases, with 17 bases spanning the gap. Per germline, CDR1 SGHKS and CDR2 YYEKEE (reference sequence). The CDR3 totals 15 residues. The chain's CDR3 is CASSPDSGSLYEQYF. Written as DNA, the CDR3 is TGTGCCAGCAGCCCCGACTCAGGGAGCCTCTACGAGCAGTACTTC.

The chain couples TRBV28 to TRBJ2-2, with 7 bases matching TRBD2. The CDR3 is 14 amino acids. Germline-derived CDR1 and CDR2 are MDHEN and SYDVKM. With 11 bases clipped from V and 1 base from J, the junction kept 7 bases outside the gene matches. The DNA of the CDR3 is TGTGCCGTGGCGGGAGACCAGAACACCGGGGAGCTGTTTTTT. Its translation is CAVAGDQNTGELFF.

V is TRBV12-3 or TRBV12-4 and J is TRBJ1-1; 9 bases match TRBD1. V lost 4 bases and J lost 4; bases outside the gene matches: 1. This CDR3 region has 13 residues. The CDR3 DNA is TGTGCCAGCAGTTGGACAGGGGTCACTGAAGCTTTCTTT. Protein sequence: CASSWTGVTEAFF.

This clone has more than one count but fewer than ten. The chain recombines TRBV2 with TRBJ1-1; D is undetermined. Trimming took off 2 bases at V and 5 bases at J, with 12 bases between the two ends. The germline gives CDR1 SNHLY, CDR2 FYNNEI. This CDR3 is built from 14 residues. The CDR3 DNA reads TGTGCCAGCAGTGAAAAGAGGGCTGGAACTGAAGCTTTCTTT. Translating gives CASSEKRAGTEAFF.

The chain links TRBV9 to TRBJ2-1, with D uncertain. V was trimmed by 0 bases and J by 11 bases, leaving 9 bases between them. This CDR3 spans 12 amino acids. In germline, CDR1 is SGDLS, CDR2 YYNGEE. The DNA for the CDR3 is TGTGCCAGCAGCGTAGAATTGGGTCAGCAGTTCTTC. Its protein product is CASSVELGQQFF. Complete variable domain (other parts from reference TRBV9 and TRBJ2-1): DSGVTQTPKHLITATGQRVTLRCSPRSGDLSVYWYQQSLDQGLQFLIQYYNGEERAKGNILERFSAQQFPDLHSELNLSSLELGDSALYFCASSVELGQQFFGPGTRLTVL.

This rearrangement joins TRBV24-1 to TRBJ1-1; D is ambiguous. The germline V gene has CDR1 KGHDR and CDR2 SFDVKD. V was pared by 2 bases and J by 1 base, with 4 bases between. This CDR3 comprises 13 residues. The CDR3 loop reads CATSDSENTEAFF. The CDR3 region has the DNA TGTGCCACCAGTGATTCGGAGAACACTGAAGCTTTCTTT.

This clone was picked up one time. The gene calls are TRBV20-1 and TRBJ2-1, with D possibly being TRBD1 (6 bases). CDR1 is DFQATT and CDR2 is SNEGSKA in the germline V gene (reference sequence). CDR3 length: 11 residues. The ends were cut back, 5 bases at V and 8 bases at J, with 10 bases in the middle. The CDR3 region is CSAAQGDEQFF. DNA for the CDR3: TGCAGTGCTGCACAGGGAGATGAGCAGTTCTTC.

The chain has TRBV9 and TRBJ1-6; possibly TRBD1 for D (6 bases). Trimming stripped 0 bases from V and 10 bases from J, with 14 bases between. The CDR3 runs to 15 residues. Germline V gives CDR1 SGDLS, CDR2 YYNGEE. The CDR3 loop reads CASSVGGGRWSPLHF. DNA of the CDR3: TGTGCCAGCAGCGTAGGTGGGGGGCGATGGTCACCCCTCCACTTT.